This is a list of T cell receptor beta chains from one sample in a study of blood T cell repertoires in COVID-19. Profiling relied on immunoSEQ multiplex PCR, and the TCRdb table lists in-frame clones only, not all of them. The sample lists roughly 120,000 clones, about 78% occurring once. Sequences were obtained from peripheral blood. These receptors were collected from a man between 65 and 85 years old with acute or convalescent COVID-19. Each CDR3 is given with its conserved first and last residue. The D gene is left open where the match is weak. Clone size is shown for a subset of rows, as once, few, many or a class of expanded clone.

J gene,D gene,clone size,V gene,CDR3 DNA,CDR3 protein
TRBJ1-5,.,.,TRBV5-1,TGCGCCAGCAGCGAACAGGGAACTAGCAATCAGCCCCAGCATTTT,CASSEQGTSNQPQHF
TRBJ1-1,TRBD1,.,TRBV5-1,TGCGCCAGCAGCTTGGGGACAGGGGGCATCACTGAAGCTTTCTTT,CASSLGTGGITEAFF
TRBJ1-5,.,.,TRBV6-2/TRBV6-3,TGTGCCAGCAGTTACCAGGGGAGACAGCCCCAGCATTTT,CASSYQGRQPQHF
TRBJ2-1,.,.,TRBV18,TGTGCCAGCTCAGGGGAACTTGAGGGCAATGAGCAGTTCTTC,CASSGELEGNEQFF
TRBJ1-2,TRBD1,few,TRBV6-5,TGTGCCAGCAGTTTCCGGGACAGGGGGTCTTATGGCTACACCTTC,CASSFRDRGSYGYTF
TRBJ1-1,.,once,TRBV29-1,TGCAGCGTTCTAGACAGTCACACTGAAGCTTTCTTT,CSVLDSHTEAFF
TRBJ2-2,TRBD2,.,TRBV9,TGTGCCAGCAGCGTATGGCCCCCGGGGGGGACGAACACCGGGGAGCTGTTTTTT,CASSVWPPGGTNTGELFF
TRBJ1-4,TRBD1,.,TRBV5-1,TGCGCCAGCAGCGGGGGGACAGGGATAAACGAAAAACTGTTTTTT,CASSGGTGINEKLFF
TRBJ1-1,.,.,TRBV5-4,TGTGCCAGCAGTCGTGGGGGGGGCTTTACTGAAGCTTTCTTT,CASSRGGGFTEAFF
TRBJ1-3,.,.,TRBV7-9,TGTGCCAGCAGCCTAGACAGAAAGCTAAACACCATATATTTT,CASSLDRKLNTIYF
TRBJ2-5,.,few,TRBV29-1,TGCAGCGTTAATCCGCCCGGCCAAGAGACCCAGTACTTC,CSVNPPGQETQYF
TRBJ1-1,.,.,TRBV19,TGTGCCAGTAAAAGGGGCAGCACCTCGAACACTGAAGCTTTCTTT,CASKRGSTSNTEAFF
TRBJ2-2,TRBD2,.,TRBV6-5,TGTGCCAGCAGTTCACTAGCGGGGGCGAACACCGGGGAGCTGTTTTTT,CASSSLAGANTGELFF
TRBJ2-3,.,.,TRBV5-1,TGCGCCAGCAACTCCCACCGGGGCACAGATACGCAGTATTTT,CASNSHRGTDTQYF
TRBJ1-5,.,.,TRBV4-1,TGCGCCAGCAGCCAAGAGTTGCGACAGCCCCAGCATTTT,CASSQELRQPQHF